This entry lists 28 T cell receptor beta chains sequenced from one sample in a study of T cells in Graves' hyperthyroidism and ophthalmopathy. RNA transcripts gave rise to amplified TCR beta CDR3 regions. The TCR CDR3 was amplified in a first-round RT-PCR using the HTBI primer set. TCRdb re-called the multiplex PCR reads with MiXCR, one entry per CDR3 protein. This repertoire shows about 420,000 distinct CDR3 sequences, roughly an eighth found once; its top ten account for 5% to 6%. Material: blood. All receptors come from a woman younger than 30 with Graves' hyperthyroidism.

This clonotype showed up many times. The chain links TRBV2 to TRBJ1-4; D remains unclear. With 6 bases removed from V and 2 bases from J, the gap between germline ends came to 7 bases. In germline, CDR1 is SNHLY, CDR2 FYNNEI. The CDR3 runs to 13 residues. CDR3 nucleotides: TGTGCCAGCAGGGTTGAGACTAATGAAAAACTGTTTTTT. Its translation: CASRVETNEKLFF. Complete variable domain (other parts from reference TRBV2 and TRBJ1-4): EPEVTQTPSHQVTQMGQEVILRCVPISNHLYFYWYRQILGQKVEFLVSFYNNEISEKSEIFDDQFSVERPDGSNFTLKIRSTKLEDSAMYFCASRVETNEKLFFGSGTQLSVL.

This clonotype was detected many times. The chain links TRBV27 to TRBJ2-7; D gene unclear. V lost 4 bases, J lost 4 bases, and 14 bases lay in between. In germline, CDR1 is MNHEY, CDR2 SMNVEV (reference sequence). The CDR3 spans 14 residues. CDR3 loop: CASSSGRMSYEQYF. The CDR3 region has the DNA TGTGCCAGCAGTTCAGGACGGATGAGTTACGAGCAGTACTTC.

This clonotype was seen a few times. The chain carries TRBV7-9 and TRBJ2-7; D remains unclear. Trimming took off 4 bases at V and 2 bases at J, with 9 bases between the two ends. CDR1 and CDR2 (germline): SEHNR, FQNEAQ (reference sequence). CDR3 length: 13 residues. The CDR3 nucleotides are TGTGCCAGCAGCTCTTCCGAGGCCTACGAGCAGTACTTC. Its translation: CASSSSEAYEQYF. Supplemented by reference TRBV7-9 and TRBJ2-7, the full variable domain reads DTGVSQNPRHKITKRGQNVTFRCDPISEHNRLYWYRQTLGQGPEFLTYFQNEAQLEKSRLLSDRFSAERPKGSFSTLEIQRTEQGDSAMYLCASSSSEAYEQYFGPGTRLTVT.

This clonotype occurred many times. This chain connects TRBV12-3 or TRBV12-4 to TRBJ2-7; maybe TRBD2 (6 bases). There are 14 residues in the CDR3. The V end was cut by 3 bases, the J end by 3 bases, with 12 bases between. CDR3 DNA: TGTGCCAGCAGTTTTGCGGGGTCAAGCTACGAGCAGTACTTC. Amino acids: CASSFAGSSYEQYF.

This clonotype was counted once. This chain uses TRBV12-3 or TRBV12-4 with TRBJ2-7; possibly TRBD1 or TRBD2 for D (5 bases each). Deletions cut 3 bases from V and 7 bases from J, with 13 bases between. The CDR3 covers 13 residues. CDR3 residues: CASSFLGEREQYF. In DNA, the CDR3 is TGTGCCAGCAGTTTCCTAGGGGAGAGGGAGCAGTACTTC.

This clonotype was counted only a few times. V usage is TRBV4-3 and J usage is TRBJ1-3, with 10 bases identical to TRBD1. V was pared by 3 bases and J by 4 bases, with 6 bases of the junction left unmatched. Germline V gives CDR1 LGHNA, CDR2 YSLEER. This CDR3 comprises 16 residues. The DNA of the CDR3 is TGCGCCAGCAGCCACCGACAGGGGGCGACGGGAAACACCATATATTTT. Translating it yields CASSHRQGATGNTIYF.

This clonotype was seen only a few times. The CDR3 bases are TGTGCCAGCAGCCCACGGGACCTCCTAACCTACGAGCAGTACTTC. It translates to CASSPRDLLTYEQYF. The chain uses TRBV9 and TRBJ2-7, with D perhaps being TRBD1 or TRBD2 (5 bases each). This CDR3 region has 15 residues. Trimming left V 4 bases short and J 2 bases short, with 16 bases between. Germline-derived CDR1 and CDR2 are SGDLS and YYNGEE.

This clonotype was seen at least ten times. The rearrangement uses TRBV19 and TRBJ2-7, with unresolved D. This CDR3 is built from 14 residues. CDR1 is LNHDA, CDR2 SQIVND, per germline (reference sequence). Trimming took off 3 bases at V and 2 bases at J, with 11 bases between the two ends. This CDR3 reads CASSIAAPTYEQYF. In DNA, the CDR3 is TGTGCCAGTAGTATTGCGGCGCCCACCTACGAGCAGTACTTC.

A few counts support this clonotype. The V and J genes are TRBV19 and TRBJ1-1; D is ambiguous. Germline assignment: CDR1 LNHDA and CDR2 SQIVND (reference sequence). Deletions cut 2 bases from V and 0 bases from J, with 4 bases between. The CDR3 runs to 13 residues. CDR3: CASSIIMNTEAFF. CDR3 nucleotide sequence: TGTGCCAGTAGTATAATAATGAACACTGAAGCTTTCTTT.

This clonotype was seen a few times. This may be a read error: a much more frequent sequence differs by one nucleotide. V is TRBV28 and J is TRBJ1-1; tentatively, D is TRBD1 (5 bases). V was clipped by 6 bases and J by 3 bases, with 14 bases between them. CDR1 and CDR2 (germline): MDHEN, SYDVKM. The CDR3 length is 14 residues. The CDR3 region is CASRQAGQDTEAFF. The CDR3 DNA reads TGTGCCAGCAGGCAGGCAGGGCAGGACACTGAAGCTTTCTTT.

In DNA, the CDR3 is TGTGCCAGTAGTACAGGACAGGGGGCGCTGAGGGAGACCCAGTACTTC. Translated: CASSTGQGALRETQYF. The chain is built from TRBV19 and TRBJ2-5; TRBD1 matches at 11 bases. V was pared by 4 bases and J by 5 bases, with 9 bases of the junction left unmatched. Germline-derived CDR1 and CDR2 are LNHDA and SQIVND (reference sequence). CDR3 length: 16 residues.

This clonotype was seen a handful of times. The chain carries TRBV20-1 and TRBJ2-2; 10 positions agree with TRBD2. J was trimmed by 7 bases and V by 3 bases; bases with no gene match: 8. The CDR3 runs 15 residues. The germline gives CDR1 DFQATT, CDR2 SNEGSKA (reference sequence). The CDR3 protein is CSASRLAGDHGELFF. CDR3 DNA sequence: TGCAGTGCTAGTCGGCTAGCGGGAGATCACGGGGAGCTGTTTTTT.

This clonotype appeared many times. This sequence joins TRBV28 and TRBJ1-1, with 7 bases lining up with TRBD1. The V segment lost 5 bases and the J segment 1 base; nucleotides outside the gene matches: 10. CDR3 size: 16 residues. Germline V lookup: CDR1 MDHEN, CDR2 SYDVKM. CDR3 sequence: CASSEWTGLGNTEAFF. DNA for the CDR3: TGTGCCAGCAGTGAATGGACAGGCCTCGGGAACACTGAAGCTTTCTTT.

The genes are TRBV4-2 and TRBJ2-2; possibly TRBD1 for D (6 bases). The CDR3 is 15 residues long. The germline V gene encodes CDR1 LGHNA and CDR2 YNFKEQ. With 5 bases removed from V and 2 bases from J, the gap between germline ends came to 12 bases. In DNA, the CDR3 is TGTGCCAGCAGCACTTGGACAGCTAACACCGGGGAGCTGTTTTTT. This translates into CASSTWTANTGELFF.

V gene TRBV28 combines with J gene TRBJ2-4; D might be TRBD1 (6 bases). Germline assignment: CDR1 MDHEN and CDR2 SYDVKM. Trimming removed 2 bases from V and 3 bases from J, with 14 bases in between. The CDR3 loop spans 16 amino acids. CDR3 bases: TGTGCCAGCAGTTTAAGGCAGGGGCTTAGCAAAAACATTCAGTACTTC. This encodes CASSLRQGLSKNIQYF.

This clonotype showed up many times. The V gene is TRBV6-5, the J gene TRBJ2-7; D remains unclear. CDR1 and CDR2 from the germline V gene are MNHEY and SVGAGI. Trimming took 2 bases from V and 1 from J, leaving 12 bases between them. CDR3 size: 15 residues. As DNA, the CDR3 is TGTGCCAGCAGTTACGGGCAGGCATTTTCCTACGAGCAGTACTTC. It encodes CASSYGQAFSYEQYF.

This clonotype was detected only a few times. V is TRBV6-1 and J is TRBJ1-1; TRBD1 agrees at 11 bases. This CDR3 is built from 14 residues. Germline V gene lookup returns CDR1 MNHNS and CDR2 SASEGT. V trimming: 4 bases; J trimming: 4 bases; junction bases outside the gene matches: 2. The CDR3 spells CASSGDRGVTEAFF. In nucleotides, the CDR3 is TGTGCCAGCAGTGGGGACAGGGGGGTCACTGAAGCTTTCTTT.

J is TRBJ2-1 and V is TRBV19, with D tentatively TRBD2 (5 bases). CDR1 is LNHDA and CDR2 is SQIVND in the germline V gene (reference sequence). Between the trimmed V and J ends, which lost 5 bases and 5 bases, there was a span of 19 bases. The CDR3 length is 16 residues. This CDR3 is CASSPPGREIDNEQFF. CDR3 nucleotides: TGTGCCAGTAGTCCTCCCGGACGGGAAATTGACAATGAGCAGTTCTTC.

The J gene is TRBJ1-2, the V gene TRBV27; D gene ambiguous. The V gene lost 5 bases and the J gene lost 0 bases, with 13 bases spanning the gap. The CDR3 consists of 15 residues. Germline V gene data show CDR1 as MNHEY and CDR2 as SMNVEV (reference sequence). The DNA of the CDR3 is TGTGCCAGCAGTCCTAGTGGACTTACTAACTATGGCTACACCTTC. This encodes CASSPSGLTNYGYTF.

J is TRBJ2-1 and V is TRBV5-1; TRBD2 is a possible D gene (5 bases). Germline CDR1 is SGHRS and CDR2 is YFSETQ. V was shortened by 1 base and J by 8 bases, with 13 bases between the two germline ends. This CDR3 comprises 14 residues. The CDR3 bases are TGCGCCAGCAGCTTGATCACTAGGGAAGATGAGCAGTTCTTC. Protein sequence: CASSLITREDEQFF.

The V gene is TRBV5-1, the J gene TRBJ1-4; D is undetermined. The V and J ends lost 0 bases and 0 bases respectively, with 12 bases between them. The CDR3 has 17 amino acids. The V gene's germline CDR1 is SGHRS and CDR2 YFSETQ. The CDR3 is CASSLGGGLATNEKLFF. In DNA, the CDR3 is TGCGCCAGCAGCTTGGGGGGAGGGCTCGCAACTAATGAAAAACTGTTTTTT.

This clonotype was seen many times. The chain couples TRBV5-6 to TRBJ2-1, with 9 nucleotides matching TRBD2. V lost 3 bases to trimming and J lost 9 bases; unmatched junction nucleotides: 13. CDR1 and CDR2 from the germline V gene are SGHDT and YYEEEE. The CDR3 sequence is 16 residues long. The DNA for the CDR3 is TGTGCCAGCAGCTCTTTTCCTAGCGGGACACTGTTTGAGCAGTTCTTC. Residues: CASSSFPSGTLFEQFF.

This clonotype was detected many times. This chain joins TRBV30 and TRBJ2-7; D is undetermined. Germline lookup yields CDR1 GTSNPN and CDR2 SVGIG (reference sequence). CDR3 length: 14 amino acids. V was pared by 7 bases and J by 5 bases, with 21 bases between. The CDR3 loop is CASDWKAGGNEQYF. DNA for the CDR3: TGTGCCTCGGATTGGAAGGCAGGCGGCAACGAGCAGTACTTC.

This clonotype has a count of ten or more. This rearrangement joins TRBV12-3 or TRBV12-4 to TRBJ2-1; 7 bases line up with TRBD2. J was trimmed by 7 bases and V by 0 bases; bases with no gene match: 6. The CDR3 covers 15 residues. CDR3 in DNA: TGTGCCAGCAGTTTAGCGGGAGGGAGAGGAAATGAGCAGTTCTTC. The encoded protein is CASSLAGGRGNEQFF.

This clonotype has ten or more counts. The chain carries TRBV29-1 and TRBJ2-1; D may be TRBD2 (5 bases). The V end was cut by 2 bases, the J end by 0 bases, with 11 bases between. Germline V CDR1 and CDR2: SQVTM, ANQGSEA. The CDR3 extends over 15 amino acids. DNA for the CDR3: TGCAGCGTTGAACTAGCTTCTAGCTCCTACAATGAGCAGTTCTTC. Translated, it gives CSVELASSSYNEQFF.

This clonotype was counted between two and nine times. CDR3 nucleotide sequence: TGTGCCAGCAGTGCACAACAGGGGGCTAAGAGCAATCAGCCCCAGCATTTT. Protein product: CASSAQQGAKSNQPQHF. This chain joins TRBV27 and TRBJ1-5; TRBD1 matches 9 bases. The CDR3 length is 17 residues. The trim removed 5 bases at V and 1 base at J, leaving 9 bases unmatched. Per germline, CDR1 MNHEY and CDR2 SMNVEV (reference sequence).

This clonotype was observed at least ten times. This chain joins TRBV12-5 and TRBJ2-1; 7 bases align to TRBD1. Germline CDR1 and CDR2: LGHNT and FRNRAP. The trim removed 6 bases at V and 1 base at J, leaving 18 bases unmatched. The CDR3 covers 19 residues. The CDR3 loop is CASGPQGRQGAGSYNEQFF. The CDR3 DNA sequence: TGTGCTAGTGGCCCGCAGGGCCGACAGGGAGCAGGGTCCTACAATGAGCAGTTCTTC.

This clonotype occurred many times. The chain combines TRBV7-8 with TRBJ2-1, with D tentatively TRBD1 (5 bases). Trimming shortened V by 4 bases and J by 0 bases, and 10 bases separated the two germline ends. CDR1 and CDR2 from the germline V gene are SGHVS and FQNEAQ. The CDR3 has 15 amino acids. The CDR3 nucleotides are TGTGCCAGCAGCTCTCAGGGTGTCTCCTACAATGAGCAGTTCTTC. Amino acids: CASSSQGVSYNEQFF.